This T cell receptor (beta chain) was obtained from a study of T cell responses to AZD1222 COVID-19 vaccine. Overall study results and limits: Of the AZD1222 recipients, only six were seropositive at baseline.

On this clone itself: Its antigen is undetermined.

Looked up from germline, CDR1 is MNHNS and CDR2 is SASEGT. The V segment lost 2 bases and the J segment 7 bases; nucleotides outside the gene matches: 6. The CDR3 contains 15 residues. Profiled with immunoSEQ multiplex PCR; TCRdb holds only in-frame clones, not every one. This table holds approximately 200,000 clones, about 94% found once. Sequenced here: peripheral blood, sampled on day 0 of AZD1222 vaccination. The source of this sequence is an adult in good health. The rearrangement links TRBV6-1 to TRBJ1-5; 9 bases fit TRBD1. In nucleotides, the CDR3 is TGTGCCAGCAGTGAATTAACAGGGGGCCGGCAGCCCCAGCATTTT. As protein: CASSELTGGRQPQHF.